The source of this T cell receptor beta chain is a study of blood T cells in healthy people across ages. Study observations and caveats: Aged donors had fewer naive CD4+ cells and lower diversity than long-lived donors.

This clonotype was seen repeatedly, ten times or more. No antigen is known for it. Primers used in a second PCR of roughly 7 to 12 cycles were a sample-barcoded 5' primer and a J-beta primer mix. MiXCR was run by TCRdb on the 5' RACE reads, yielding one entry per CDR3 protein. Altogether over 550,000 distinct CDR3 sequences are present, approximately 30% being singletons, with the ten largest covering around 16%. This sequence was found in a woman older than 75 in good health. The sequenced sample was blood.

CDR3 loop: CASSLVGGQGAGTEAFF. The CDR3, as DNA: TGTGCCAGCAGCTTAGTTGGAGGACAGGGGGCTGGAACTGAAGCTTTCTTT. The genes are TRBV7-9 and TRBJ1-1, with TRBD1 matching 11 bases. The V segment lost 1 base and the J segment 5 bases; nucleotides outside the gene matches: 9. Germline V gives CDR1 SEHNR, CDR2 FQNEAQ (reference sequence). The CDR3 totals 17 residues.